One TCR beta chain is described in this entry. In its sample, this clonotype was seen a few times. Its cognate antigen has yet to be identified. No qualities accompany the bases; no much larger clone lies one base away. This record comes from a study of T-cell reconstitution after alpha-beta-depleted transplantation in children (dated by TCRdb to the mid-2010s). Study-wide context: T-cell immune reconstitution after TCRalphabeta/CD19-depleted allogeneic hematopoietic cell transplantation in children was quantitatively tracked in the study by means of TCR repertoire profiling.

The germline V gene specifies SGHRS as CDR1 and YFSETQ as CDR2. The CDR3 contains 14 residues, cysteine and phenylalanine counted. The read is trimmed to its CDR3 DNA, 42 bases read in frame from base 1. The germline V and J ends show losses of 5 bases and 4 bases respectively, and no gene match explains 6 bases of the junction. The library was made by PCR. TCRdb records Illumina HiSeq 2500 as the sequencer. TCR libraries were prepared with molecular barcoding, using unique molecular identifiers to normalize TCRbeta repertoire quantification. The public reads were reanalyzed by TCRdb: fastp trimming at Q25, MiXCR alignment, in-frame beta chains only. When rows share a CDR3 protein, they turn into one entry using the most common DNA and genes. This sample holds some 200,000 distinct CDR3 sequences; about 14% were observed only once. Clones ranked in the top ten supply about 13% of the sample.

This sample comprised PBMCs from the stem cell graft donor, obtained from the stem cell graft. The chain joins TRBV5-1 to TRBJ2-7, with 10 central nucleotides matching TRBD2. The receptor was isolated from a human donor who donated a stem cell graft to a child with acute lymphoblastic leukemia. The bases read TGCGCCAGCAGGCCAGGACTAGCGGCTTACGAGCAGTACTTC. Its protein is CASRPGLAAYEQYF. Here the CDR3 is joined to the reference TRBV5-1 and TRBJ2-7 genes, and the full variable domain is: KAGVTQTPRYLIKTRGQQVTLSCSPISGHRSVSWYQQTPGQGLQFLFEYFSETQRNKGNFPGRFSGRQFSNSRSEMNVSTLELGDSALYLCASRPGLAAYEQYFGPGTRLTVT.